This TCR beta chain was retrieved from a study of T cell responses to AZD1222 COVID-19 vaccine. Study summary: Pooling of second doses given at about 4 or about 12 weeks was done. Study observations and caveats: Of the AZD1222 recipients, only five to seven were seropositive at baseline. Only after the peak T cell response were repertoires sampled.

Germline CDR1 reads SGHAT; CDR2 reads FQNNGV. The CDR3 is 16 amino acids. V was pared by 5 bases and J by 3 bases, with 4 bases of the junction left unmatched. Clones were read by immunoSEQ multiplex PCR, and TCRdb kept only the in-frame ones, dropping some. This table has roughly 170,000 clones, 88% appearing once. Regarding this clone: Its antigen is not known.

The chain carries TRBV11-2 and TRBJ2-1; TRBD2 matches at 13 bases. Source: peripheral blood, taken on day 0 of AZD1222 vaccination. The clonotype originates from an adult in good health. CDR3 sequence (DNA): TGTGCCAGCAGCCGACTAGCGGGGGGACGCTACAATGAGCAGTTCTTC. Its translation is CASSRLAGGRYNEQFF. The complete variable domain, with remaining parts taken from reference TRBV11-2 and TRBJ2-1, reads EAGVAQSPRYKIIEKRQSVAFWCNPISGHATLYWYQQILGQGPKLLIQFQNNGVVDDSQLPKDRFSAERLKGVDSTLKIQPAKLEDSAVYLCASSRLAGGRYNEQFFGPGTRLTVL.